This T cell receptor beta chain stems from a study of PD-L1 blockade in urothelial cancer. Study information: Male patients with bladder-origin urothelial cancer numbered about nine tenths of the roughly 29.

The CDR3 loop spans 14 amino acids. J gave up 2 bases and V 5 bases, and 3 bases lay outside the gene matches. Germline V lookup: CDR1 WNHNN, CDR2 SYGVQD (reference sequence). The time point denotes: peripheral blood 6 weeks after treatment start. Synthetic analogs of TCR templates were spiked into every PCR. Assay: immunoSEQ multiplex PCR; the TCRdb copy retains only in-frame clones and omits some. The sample carries about 120,000 clones, about 89% recorded once. This TCR was sampled from a man aged 60 to 69 with urothelial cancer. The sequencing here drew on PBMCs, taken around atezolizumab (anti-PD-L1) treatment. The rearrangement joins TRBV10-1 to TRBJ2-7; the match to TRBD2 covers 10 bases. CDR3 nucleotides: TGCGCCAGCAGTTTTAGCGGGAGGACCTACGAGCAGTACTTC. As protein: CASSFSGRTYEQYF.